This is a list of T cell receptor beta chains from one sample in a study of blood T cell repertoires in COVID-19. Sequencing was performed with immunoSEQ multiplex PCR; in TCRdb, only in-frame clones are kept and a portion is missing. This table holds roughly 180,000 clones, about three quarters found once. Specimen: peripheral blood. The receptors here all came from a woman between 45 and 60 years old with active or convalescent COVID-19. Each CDR3 is given with its conserved first and last residue. Each record gives: CDR3 length, J gene, clone size, D gene, V gene, CDR3 protein, CDR3 DNA. D genes are given only for firm matches. Expanded clones are given a class, and other clones once, few, many or no size at all.

length: 14; J: TRBJ1-1; size: .; D: TRBD1; V: TRBV10-3; CDR3: CAISVTDREGVAFF; DNA: TGTGCCATCAGTGTTACGGACAGGGAGGGAGTAGCTTTCTTT
length: 15; J: TRBJ1-1; size: .; D: .; V: TRBV19; CDR3: CASSILARDNGGAFF; DNA: .
length: 17; J: TRBJ2-2; size: .; D: .; V: TRBV4-3; CDR3: CASSQGDSLANTGELFF; DNA: TGCGCCAGCAGCCAAGGCGACAGCCTAGCGAACACCGGGGAGCTGTTTTTT
length: 14; J: TRBJ2-3; size: .; D: .; V: TRBV29-1; CDR3: CSVVAMTYSDTQYF; DNA: TGCAGCGTTGTGGCGATGACTTACTCAGATACGCAGTATTTT
length: 12; J: TRBJ1-1; size: few; D: TRBD1; V: TRBV5-1; CDR3: CASRDSDTEAFF; DNA: TGCGCCAGCCGGGACAGTGACACTGAAGCTTTCTTT
length: 15; J: TRBJ2-5; size: .; D: .; V: TRBV18; CDR3: CASSPIGQGRETQYF; DNA: TGTGCCAGCTCACCAATCGGGCAGGGTCGGGAGACCCAGTACTTC
length: 20; J: TRBJ2-2; size: .; D: TRBD1; V: TRBV7-3; CDR3: CASSLGGILGQGTNTGELFF; DNA: TGTGCCAGCAGCTTAGGAGGGATTCTTGGACAGGGGACGAACACCGGGGAGCTGTTTTTT
length: 14; J: TRBJ1-1; size: .; D: .; V: TRBV15; CDR3: CATSRASQNTEAFF; DNA: TGTGCCACCAGCAGGGCCTCCCAAAACACTGAAGCTTTCTTT
length: 15; J: TRBJ1-5; size: .; D: .; V: TRBV9; CDR3: CASSVEGTLGQPQHF; DNA: TGTGCCAGCAGCGTGGAGGGAACGTTGGGTCAGCCCCAGCATTTT
length: 12; J: TRBJ1-2; size: .; D: TRBD1; V: TRBV30; CDR3: CARDRPTYGYTF; DNA: TGTGCACGGGACAGACCTACCTATGGCTACACCTTC
length: 15; J: TRBJ1-1; size: .; D: .; V: TRBV18; CDR3: CASSLDLGGNTEAFF; DNA: TGTGCCAGCTCACTTGACCTAGGGGGGAACACTGAAGCTTTCTTT
length: 14; J: TRBJ2-1; size: .; D: .; V: TRBV19; CDR3: CASSIQGKGDEQFF; DNA: TGTGCCAGTAGTATACAGGGGAAAGGGGATGAGCAGTTCTTC
length: 13; J: TRBJ2-3; size: .; D: .; V: TRBV27; CDR3: CASSLPGTDTQYF; DNA: TGTGCCAGCAGTTTACCTGGCACAGATACGCAGTATTTT
length: 14; J: TRBJ2-1; size: .; D: TRBD1; V: TRBV19; CDR3: CASSRTGPYNEQFF; DNA: TGTGCCAGTAGCCGGACAGGTCCCTACAATGAGCAGTTCTTC
length: 14; J: TRBJ2-5; size: few; D: .; V: TRBV3-1/TRBV3-2; CDR3: CASSRAGLWETQYF; DNA: TGTGCCAGCAGCCGTGCGGGGCTTTGGGAGACCCAGTACTTC
length: 16; J: TRBJ2-7; size: .; D: .; V: TRBV30; CDR3: CAWSVHGSGPTYEQYF; DNA: TGTGCCTGGAGTGTACATGGTAGCGGACCCACCTACGAGCAGTACTTC
length: 13; J: TRBJ1-1; size: .; D: .; V: TRBV4-3; CDR3: CASSRTDTGGAFF; DNA: TGCGCCAGCAGCCGGACTGACACGGGCGGAGCTTTCTTT
length: 15; J: TRBJ2-3; size: .; D: .; V: TRBV6-5; CDR3: CASILQKASTDTQYF; DNA: TGTGCCAGCATTTTACAGAAAGCTAGCACAGATACGCAGTATTTT
length: 15; J: TRBJ1-1; size: .; D: TRBD1; V: TRBV18; CDR3: CASSPGDREGTEAFF; DNA: TGTGCCAGCTCACCGGGGGACAGGGAAGGAACTGAAGCTTTCTTT
length: 15; J: TRBJ2-1; size: .; D: TRBD2; V: TRBV11-2; CDR3: CASSLVRGGQNEQFF; DNA: TGTGCCAGCAGCTTAGTACGGGGGGGCCAGAATGAGCAGTTCTTC
length: 17; J: TRBJ2-7; size: .; D: .; V: TRBV19; CDR3: CASSMVHAPGPEGEQYF; DNA: TGTGCCAGTAGTATGGTTCACGCACCGGGTCCTGAGGGCGAGCAGTACTTC
length: 15; J: TRBJ2-6; size: once; D: .; V: TRBV30; CDR3: CAWSVGRTGANVLTF; DNA: TGTGCCTGGAGTGTAGGGAGGACTGGGGCCAACGTCCTGACTTTC
length: 15; J: TRBJ1-4; size: .; D: .; V: TRBV6-5; CDR3: CASSPQQGLNEKLFF; DNA: TGTGCCAGCAGTCCCCAACAGGGTCTAAATGAAAAACTGTTTTTT
length: 14; J: TRBJ1-5; size: .; D: .; V: TRBV4-3; CDR3: CASSQDGGNQPQHF; DNA: TGCGCCAGCAGCCAAGATGGGGGGAATCAGCCCCAGCATTTT
length: 13; J: TRBJ2-2; size: few; D: TRBD1; V: TRBV6-4; CDR3: CASSVRQGGELFF; DNA: TGTGCCAGCAGTGTCAGACAGGGCGGGGAGCTGTTTTTT
length: 15; J: TRBJ2-7; size: few; D: TRBD2; V: TRBV9; CDR3: CASSPGTNRFWEQYF; DNA: TGTGCCAGCAGCCCCGGGACTAACCGCTTTTGGGAGCAGTACTTC
length: 14; J: TRBJ2-3; size: .; D: .; V: TRBV5-8; CDR3: CASSLDRNTNTQYF; DNA: TGTGCCAGCAGCTTGGACAGAAACACAAATACGCAGTATTTT
length: 13; J: TRBJ1-1; size: .; D: TRBD1; V: TRBV6-5; CDR3: CASSYTGVTEAFF; DNA: TGTGCCAGCAGTTATACAGGGGTCACTGAAGCTTTCTTT